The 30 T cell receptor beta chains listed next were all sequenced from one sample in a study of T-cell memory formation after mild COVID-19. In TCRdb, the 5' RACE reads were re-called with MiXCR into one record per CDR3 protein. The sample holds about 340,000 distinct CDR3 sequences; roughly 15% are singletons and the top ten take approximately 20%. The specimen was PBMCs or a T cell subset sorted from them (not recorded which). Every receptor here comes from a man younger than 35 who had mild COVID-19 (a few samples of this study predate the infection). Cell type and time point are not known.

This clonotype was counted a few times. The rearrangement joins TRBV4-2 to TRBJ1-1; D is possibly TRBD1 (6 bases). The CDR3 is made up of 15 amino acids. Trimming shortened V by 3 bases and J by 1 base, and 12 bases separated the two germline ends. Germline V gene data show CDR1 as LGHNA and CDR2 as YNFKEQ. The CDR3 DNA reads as TGTGCCAGCAGCCAGGGGGCGGTCAAGAACACTGAAGCTTTCTTT. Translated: CASSQGAVKNTEAFF.

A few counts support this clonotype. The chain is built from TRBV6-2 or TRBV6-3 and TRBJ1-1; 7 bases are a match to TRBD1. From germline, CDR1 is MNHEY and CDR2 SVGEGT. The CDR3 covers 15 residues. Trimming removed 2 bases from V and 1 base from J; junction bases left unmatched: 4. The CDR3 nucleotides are TGTGCCAGCAGTTACAGGGGGCCGAGGAACACTGAAGCTTTCTTT. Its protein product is CASSYRGPRNTEAFF.

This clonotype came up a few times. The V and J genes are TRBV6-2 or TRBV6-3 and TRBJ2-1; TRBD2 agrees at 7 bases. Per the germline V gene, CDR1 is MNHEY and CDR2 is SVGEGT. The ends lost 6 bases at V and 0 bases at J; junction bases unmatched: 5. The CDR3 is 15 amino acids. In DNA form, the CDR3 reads TGTGCCAGCAGACGCGGGGGAAGCTCCTACAATGAGCAGTTCTTC. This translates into CASRRGGSSYNEQFF.

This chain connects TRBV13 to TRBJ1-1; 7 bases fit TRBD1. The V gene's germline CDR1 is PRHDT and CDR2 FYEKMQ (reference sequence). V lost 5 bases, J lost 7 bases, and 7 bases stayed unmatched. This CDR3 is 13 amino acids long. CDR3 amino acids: CASSLTGVGEAFF. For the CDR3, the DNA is TGTGCCAGCAGCCTCACAGGGGTGGGTGAAGCTTTCTTT.

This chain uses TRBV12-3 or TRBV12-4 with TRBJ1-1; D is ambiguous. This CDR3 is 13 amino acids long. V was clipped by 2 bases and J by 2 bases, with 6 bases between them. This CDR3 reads CASSLPVNTEAFF. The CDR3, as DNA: TGTGCCAGCAGTTTACCCGTCAACACTGAAGCTTTCTTT.

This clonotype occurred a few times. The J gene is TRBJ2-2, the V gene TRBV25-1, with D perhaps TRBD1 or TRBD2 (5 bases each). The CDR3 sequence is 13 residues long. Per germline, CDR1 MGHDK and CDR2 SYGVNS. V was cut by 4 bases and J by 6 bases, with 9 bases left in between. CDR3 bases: TGTGCCAGCAGTGGACGGGGCTCCGGGGAGCTGTTTTTT. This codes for CASSGRGSGELFF.

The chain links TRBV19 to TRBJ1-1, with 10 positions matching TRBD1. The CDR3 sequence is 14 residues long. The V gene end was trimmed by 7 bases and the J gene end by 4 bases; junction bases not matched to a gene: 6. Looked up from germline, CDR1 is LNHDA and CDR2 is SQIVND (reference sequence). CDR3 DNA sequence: TGTGCCAGTACCCCGGGACAGGGGATCACTGAAGCTTTCTTT. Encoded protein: CASTPGQGITEAFF.

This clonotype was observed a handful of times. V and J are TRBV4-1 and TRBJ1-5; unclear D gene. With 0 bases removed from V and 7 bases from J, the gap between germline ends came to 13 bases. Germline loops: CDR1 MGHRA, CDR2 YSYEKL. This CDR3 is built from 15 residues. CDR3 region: CASSQESGNTQPQHF. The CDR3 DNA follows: TGCGCCAGCAGCCAAGAATCAGGAAACACACAGCCCCAGCATTTT.

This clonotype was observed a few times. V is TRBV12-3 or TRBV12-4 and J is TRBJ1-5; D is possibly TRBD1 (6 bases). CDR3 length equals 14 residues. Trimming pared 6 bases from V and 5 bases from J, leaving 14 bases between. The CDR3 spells CASSSLAGDQPQHF. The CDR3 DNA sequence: TGTGCCAGCAGCTCCTTGGCAGGGGATCAGCCCCAGCATTTT.

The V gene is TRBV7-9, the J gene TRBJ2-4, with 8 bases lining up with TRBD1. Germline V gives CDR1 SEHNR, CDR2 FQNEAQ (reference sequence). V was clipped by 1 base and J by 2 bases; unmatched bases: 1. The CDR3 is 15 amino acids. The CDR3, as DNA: TGTGCCAGCAGCTTAGTCAGGGGGCCCAAAAACATTCAGTACTTC. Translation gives CASSLVRGPKNIQYF.

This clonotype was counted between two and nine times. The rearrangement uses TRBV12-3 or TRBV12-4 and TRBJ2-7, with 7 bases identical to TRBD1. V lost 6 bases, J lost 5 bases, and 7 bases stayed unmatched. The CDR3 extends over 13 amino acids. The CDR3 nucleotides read TGTGCCAGCAGCCTACAGGGGCCCCACGAGCAGTACTTC. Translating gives CASSLQGPHEQYF.

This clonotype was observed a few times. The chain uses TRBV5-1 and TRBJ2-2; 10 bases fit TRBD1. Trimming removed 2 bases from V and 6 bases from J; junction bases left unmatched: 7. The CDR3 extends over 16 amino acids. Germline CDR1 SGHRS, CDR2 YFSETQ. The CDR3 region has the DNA TGCGCCAGCAGCTTCGGACAGGGGGAAGTGGCCGGGGAGCTGTTTTTT. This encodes CASSFGQGEVAGELFF.

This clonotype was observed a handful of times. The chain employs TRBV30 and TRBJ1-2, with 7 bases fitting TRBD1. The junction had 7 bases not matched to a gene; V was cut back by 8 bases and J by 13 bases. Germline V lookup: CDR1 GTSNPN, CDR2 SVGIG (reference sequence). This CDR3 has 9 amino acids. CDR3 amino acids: CAGDRATTF. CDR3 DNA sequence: TGTGCCGGCGACAGGGCGACCACCTTC.

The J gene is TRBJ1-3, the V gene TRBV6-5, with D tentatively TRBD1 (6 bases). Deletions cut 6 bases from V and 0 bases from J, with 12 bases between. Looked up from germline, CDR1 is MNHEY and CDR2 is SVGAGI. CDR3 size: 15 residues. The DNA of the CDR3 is TGTGCCAGCAGGGGGGCAGGGGTCTCTGGAAACACCATATATTTT. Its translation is CASRGAGVSGNTIYF.

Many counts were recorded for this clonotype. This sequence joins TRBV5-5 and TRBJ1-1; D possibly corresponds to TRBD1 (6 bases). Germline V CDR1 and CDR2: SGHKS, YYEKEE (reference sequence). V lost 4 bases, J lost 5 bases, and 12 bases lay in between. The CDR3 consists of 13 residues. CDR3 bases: TGTGCCAGCAGCACCCAGGGGTATACTGAAGCTTTCTTT. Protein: CASSTQGYTEAFF.

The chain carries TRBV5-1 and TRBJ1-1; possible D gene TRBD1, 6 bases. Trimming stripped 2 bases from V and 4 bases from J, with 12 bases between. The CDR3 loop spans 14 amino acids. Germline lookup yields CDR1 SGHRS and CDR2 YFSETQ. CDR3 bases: TGCGCCAGCAGCTTAGGGGGAGGCGCCACTGAAGCTTTCTTT. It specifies CASSLGGGATEAFF.

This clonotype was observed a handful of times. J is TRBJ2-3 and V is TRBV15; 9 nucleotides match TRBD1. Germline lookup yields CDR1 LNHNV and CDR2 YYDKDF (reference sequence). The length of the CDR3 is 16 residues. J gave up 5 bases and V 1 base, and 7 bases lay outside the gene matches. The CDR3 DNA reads TGTGCCACCAGCAGAGGTTACAGGGGGCGCGAAGATACGCAGTATTTT. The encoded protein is CATSRGYRGREDTQYF.

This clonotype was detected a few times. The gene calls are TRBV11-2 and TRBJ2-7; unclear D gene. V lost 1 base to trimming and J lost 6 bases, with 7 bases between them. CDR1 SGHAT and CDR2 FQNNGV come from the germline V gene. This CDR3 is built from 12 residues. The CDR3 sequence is CASSLAGLEQYF. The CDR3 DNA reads TGTGCCAGCAGCTTAGCCGGGCTCGAGCAGTACTTC.

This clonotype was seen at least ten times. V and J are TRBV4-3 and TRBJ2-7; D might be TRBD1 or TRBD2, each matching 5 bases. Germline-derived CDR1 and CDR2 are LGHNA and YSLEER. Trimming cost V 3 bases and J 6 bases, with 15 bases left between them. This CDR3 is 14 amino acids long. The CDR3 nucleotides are TGCGCCAGCAGCCAGACGGGACGGCTTGGCGAGCAGTACTTC. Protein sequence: CASSQTGRLGEQYF.

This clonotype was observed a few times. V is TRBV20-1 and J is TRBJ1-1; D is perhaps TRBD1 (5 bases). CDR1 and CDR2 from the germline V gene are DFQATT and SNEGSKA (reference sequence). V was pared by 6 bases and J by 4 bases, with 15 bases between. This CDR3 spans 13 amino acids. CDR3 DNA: TGCAGTGCCACGCGGGACTCCGGCACTGAAGCTTTCTTT. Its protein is CSATRDSGTEAFF.

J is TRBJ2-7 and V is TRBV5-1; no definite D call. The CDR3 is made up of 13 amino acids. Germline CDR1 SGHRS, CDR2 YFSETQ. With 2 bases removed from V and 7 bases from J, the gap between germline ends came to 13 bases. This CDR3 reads CASSFSSGYEQYF. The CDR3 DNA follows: TGCGCCAGCAGCTTTTCCTCCGGATATGAGCAGTACTTC.

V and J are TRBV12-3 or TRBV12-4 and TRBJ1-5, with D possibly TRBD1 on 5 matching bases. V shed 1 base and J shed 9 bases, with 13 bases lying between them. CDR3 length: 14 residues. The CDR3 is CASSLGRASGPQHF. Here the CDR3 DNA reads TGTGCCAGCAGTTTAGGCAGGGCCTCGGGGCCCCAGCATTTT.

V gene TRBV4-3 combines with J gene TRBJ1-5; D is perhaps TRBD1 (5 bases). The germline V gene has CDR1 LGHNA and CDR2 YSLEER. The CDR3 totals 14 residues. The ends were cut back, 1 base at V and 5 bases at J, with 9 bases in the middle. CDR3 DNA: TGCGCCAGCAGCCAAGTCAGGGCGGATCAGCCCCAGCATTTT. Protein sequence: CASSQVRADQPQHF.

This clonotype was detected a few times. This CDR3 is CASSFGLAVTDTQYF. CDR3 in DNA: TGTGCCAGCAGCTTCGGACTAGCGGTGACAGATACGCAGTATTTT. This chain links TRBV7-3 with TRBJ2-3, with 10 bases aligning to TRBD2. The germline V gene has CDR1 SGHTA and CDR2 FQGTGA. V lost 3 bases and J lost 3; bases outside the gene matches: 3. The CDR3 runs 15 residues.

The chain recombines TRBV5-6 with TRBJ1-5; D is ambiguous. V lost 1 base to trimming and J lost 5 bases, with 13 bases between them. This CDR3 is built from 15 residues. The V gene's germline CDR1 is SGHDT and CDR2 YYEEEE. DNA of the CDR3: TGTGCCAGCAGCTTGTGGCAGCCCGGGCATCAGCCCCAGCATTTT. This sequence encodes CASSLWQPGHQPQHF.

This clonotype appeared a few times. The CDR3 coding sequence is TGTGCCAGTGCCATTGCGCAGGGTGGCATTTCACCCCTCCACTTT. Protein product: CASAIAQGGISPLHF. The chain links TRBV19 to TRBJ1-6; weak D call: TRBD1 (5 bases). The CDR3 has 15 amino acids. Germline V CDR1 and CDR2: LNHDA, SQIVND (reference sequence). V was pared by 8 bases and J by 9 bases, with 20 bases between.

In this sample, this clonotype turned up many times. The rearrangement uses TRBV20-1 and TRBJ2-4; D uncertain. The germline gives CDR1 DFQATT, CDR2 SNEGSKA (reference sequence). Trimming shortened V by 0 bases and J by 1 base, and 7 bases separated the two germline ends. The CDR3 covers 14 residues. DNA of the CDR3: TGCAGTGCTAGAGATCCTCCGGCCAAAAACATTCAGTACTTC. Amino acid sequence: CSARDPPAKNIQYF.

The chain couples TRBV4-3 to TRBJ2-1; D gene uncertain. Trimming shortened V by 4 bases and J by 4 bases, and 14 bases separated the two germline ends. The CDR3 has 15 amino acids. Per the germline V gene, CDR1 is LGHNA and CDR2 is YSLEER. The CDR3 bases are TGCGCCAGCAGCCCGCAGGAGATGAGTTACAATGAGCAGTTCTTC. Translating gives CASSPQEMSYNEQFF.

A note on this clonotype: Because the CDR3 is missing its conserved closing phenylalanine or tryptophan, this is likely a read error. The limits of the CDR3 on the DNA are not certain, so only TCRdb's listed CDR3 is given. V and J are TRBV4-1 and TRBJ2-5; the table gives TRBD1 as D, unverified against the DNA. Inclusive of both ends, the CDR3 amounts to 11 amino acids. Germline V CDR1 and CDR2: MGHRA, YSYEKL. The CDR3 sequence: CASSPGIGLIP.

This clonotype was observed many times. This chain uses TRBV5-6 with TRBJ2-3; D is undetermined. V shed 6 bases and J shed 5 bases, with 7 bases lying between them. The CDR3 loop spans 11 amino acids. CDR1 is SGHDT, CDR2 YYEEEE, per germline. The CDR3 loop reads CASTVGDTQYF. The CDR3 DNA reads TGTGCCAGCACCGTGGGAGATACGCAGTATTTT.